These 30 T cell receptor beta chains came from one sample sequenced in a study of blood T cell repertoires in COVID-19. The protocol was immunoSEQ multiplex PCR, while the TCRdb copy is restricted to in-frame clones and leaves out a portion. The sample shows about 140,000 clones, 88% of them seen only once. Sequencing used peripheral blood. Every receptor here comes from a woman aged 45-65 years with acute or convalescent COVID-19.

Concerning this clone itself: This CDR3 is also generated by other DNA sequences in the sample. CDR3 bases: TGCGCCAGCAGCTTGGCAGACACCGGGGAGCTGTTTTTT. Protein: CASSLADTGELFF. The chain has TRBV5-1 and TRBJ2-2; unclear D gene. Per the germline V gene, CDR1 is SGHRS and CDR2 is YFSETQ. The V end lost 0 bases, the J end lost 3 bases, and 3 bases lay between the germline ends. CDR3 length: 13 residues.

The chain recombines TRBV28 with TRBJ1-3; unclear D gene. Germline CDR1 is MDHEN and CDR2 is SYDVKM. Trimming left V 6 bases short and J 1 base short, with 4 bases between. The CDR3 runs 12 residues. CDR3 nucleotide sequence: TGTGCCAGCAGCCCTTCTGGAAACACCATATATTTT. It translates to CASSPSGNTIYF.

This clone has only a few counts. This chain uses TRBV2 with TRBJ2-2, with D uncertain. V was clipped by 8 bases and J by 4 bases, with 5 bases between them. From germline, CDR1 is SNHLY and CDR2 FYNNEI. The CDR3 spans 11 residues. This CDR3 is CASGVTGELFF. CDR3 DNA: TGTGCCAGCGGAGTCACCGGGGAGCTGTTTTTT.

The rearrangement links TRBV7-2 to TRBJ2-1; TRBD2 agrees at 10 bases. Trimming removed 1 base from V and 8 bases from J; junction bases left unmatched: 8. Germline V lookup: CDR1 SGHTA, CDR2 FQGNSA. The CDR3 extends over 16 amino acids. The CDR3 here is CASSLGPSGSVYEQFF. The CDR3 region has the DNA TGTGCCAGCAGCTTAGGACCTAGCGGGAGTGTCTATGAGCAGTTCTTC.

Here the CDR3 reads CASSPGTANLGYTF. For the CDR3, the DNA is TGTGCCAGCTCACCGGGGACAGCCAACTTAGGCTACACCTTC. This chain joins TRBV18 and TRBJ1-2; 7 positions match TRBD1. The CDR3 has 14 residues. J lost 8 bases, V lost 3 bases, and 9 bases had no gene match. Germline V CDR1 and CDR2: KGHSH, LQKENI. Based on the CDR3 plus reference TRBV18 and TRBJ1-2, the full variable domain is NAGVMQNPRHLVRRRGQEARLRCSPMKGHSHVYWYRQLPEEGLKFMVYLQKENIIDESGMPKERFSAEFPKEGPSILRIQQVVRGDSAAYFCASSPGTANLGYTFGSGTRLTVV.

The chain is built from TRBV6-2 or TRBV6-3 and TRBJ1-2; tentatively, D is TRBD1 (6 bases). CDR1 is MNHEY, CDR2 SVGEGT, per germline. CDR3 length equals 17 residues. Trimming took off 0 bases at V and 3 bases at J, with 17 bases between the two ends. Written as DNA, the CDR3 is TGTGCCAGCAGTTACTCCATGGACAGTCCCCAGGACTATGGCTACACCTTC. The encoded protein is CASSYSMDSPQDYGYTF.

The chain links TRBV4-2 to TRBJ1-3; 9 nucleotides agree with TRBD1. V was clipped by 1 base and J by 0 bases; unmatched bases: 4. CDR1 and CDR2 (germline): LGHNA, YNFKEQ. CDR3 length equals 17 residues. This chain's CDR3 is CASSQVRTGVSGNTIYF. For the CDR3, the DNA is TGTGCCAGCAGCCAAGTAAGGACAGGGGTCTCTGGAAACACCATATATTTT.

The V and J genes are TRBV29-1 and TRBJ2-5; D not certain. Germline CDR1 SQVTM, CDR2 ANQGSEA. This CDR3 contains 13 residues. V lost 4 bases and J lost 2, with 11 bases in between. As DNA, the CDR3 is TGCAGCGTTGGCCGGCAGACACAAGAGACCCAGTACTTC. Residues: CSVGRQTQETQYF.

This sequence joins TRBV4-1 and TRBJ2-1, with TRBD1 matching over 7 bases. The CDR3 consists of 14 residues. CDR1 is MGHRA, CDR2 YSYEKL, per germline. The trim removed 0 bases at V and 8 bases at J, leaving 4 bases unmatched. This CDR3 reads CASSQEGQIHEQFF. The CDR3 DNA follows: TGCGCCAGCAGCCAAGAGGGACAGATCCATGAGCAGTTCTTC.

The CDR3 loop is CAWSVRGYNSPLHF. In DNA, the CDR3 is TGTGCCTGGAGTGTACGCGGCTATAATTCACCCCTCCACTTT. The chain couples TRBV30 to TRBJ1-6, with D hard to call. The CDR3 spans 14 residues. Trimming shortened V by 0 bases and J by 3 bases, and 6 bases separated the two germline ends. CDR1 is GTSNPN, CDR2 SVGIG, per germline (reference sequence).

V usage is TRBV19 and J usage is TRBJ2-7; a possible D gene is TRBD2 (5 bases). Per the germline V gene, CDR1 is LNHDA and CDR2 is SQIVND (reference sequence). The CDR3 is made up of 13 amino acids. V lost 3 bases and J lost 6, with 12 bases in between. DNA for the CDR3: TGTGCCAGTAGTATCTCTCTTGGGAGCGAGCAGTACTTC. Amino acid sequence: CASSISLGSEQYF. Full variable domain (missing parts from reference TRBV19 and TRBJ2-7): DGGITQSPKYLFRKEGQNVTLSCEQNLNHDAMYWYRQDPGQGLRLIYYSQIVNDFQKGDIAEGYSVSREKKESFPLTVTSAQKNPTAFYLCASSISLGSEQYFGPGTRLTVT.

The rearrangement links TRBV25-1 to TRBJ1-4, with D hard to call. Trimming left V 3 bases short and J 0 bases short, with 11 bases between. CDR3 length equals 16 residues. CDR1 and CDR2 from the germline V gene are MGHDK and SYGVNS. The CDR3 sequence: CASSEGRKTTNEKLFF. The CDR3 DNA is TGTGCCAGCAGTGAGGGCCGTAAGACAACTAATGAAAAACTGTTTTTT.

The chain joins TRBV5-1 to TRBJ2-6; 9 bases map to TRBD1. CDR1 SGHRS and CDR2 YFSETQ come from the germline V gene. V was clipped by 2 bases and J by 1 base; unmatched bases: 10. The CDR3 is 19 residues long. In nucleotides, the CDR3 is TGCGCCAGCAGCTTCGCCACAGGGGGCGCAGGGTCTGGGGCCAACGTCCTGACTTTC. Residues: CASSFATGGAGSGANVLTF.

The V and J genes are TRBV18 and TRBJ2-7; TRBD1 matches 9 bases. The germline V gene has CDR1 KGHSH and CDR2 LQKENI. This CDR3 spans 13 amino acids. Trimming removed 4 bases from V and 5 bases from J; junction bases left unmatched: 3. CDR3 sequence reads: CASSRTGADEQYF. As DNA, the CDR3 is TGTGCCAGCTCACGGACAGGGGCGGACGAGCAGTACTTC. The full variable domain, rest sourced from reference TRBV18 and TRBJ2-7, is NAGVMQNPRHLVRRRGQEARLRCSPMKGHSHVYWYRQLPEEGLKFMVYLQKENIIDESGMPKERFSAEFPKEGPSILRIQQVVRGDSAAYFCASSRTGADEQYFGPGTRLTVT.

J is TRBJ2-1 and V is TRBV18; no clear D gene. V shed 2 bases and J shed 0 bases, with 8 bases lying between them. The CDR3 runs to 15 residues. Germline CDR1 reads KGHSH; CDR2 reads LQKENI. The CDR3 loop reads CASSPITASYNEQFF. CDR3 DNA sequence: TGTGCCAGCTCACCAATAACAGCCTCCTACAATGAGCAGTTCTTC.

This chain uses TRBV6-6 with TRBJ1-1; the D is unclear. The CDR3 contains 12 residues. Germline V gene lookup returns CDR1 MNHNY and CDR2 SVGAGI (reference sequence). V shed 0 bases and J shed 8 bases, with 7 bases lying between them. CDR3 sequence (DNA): TGTGCCAGCAGTTACTCGATACGGGAAGCTTTCTTT. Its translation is CASSYSIREAFF.

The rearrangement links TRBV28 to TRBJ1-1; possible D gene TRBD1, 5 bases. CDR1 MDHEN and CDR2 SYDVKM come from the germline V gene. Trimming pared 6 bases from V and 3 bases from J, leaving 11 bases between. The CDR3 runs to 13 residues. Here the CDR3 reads CASRTAGDTEAFF. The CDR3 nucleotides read TGTGCCAGCAGGACGGCGGGGGACACTGAAGCTTTCTTT.

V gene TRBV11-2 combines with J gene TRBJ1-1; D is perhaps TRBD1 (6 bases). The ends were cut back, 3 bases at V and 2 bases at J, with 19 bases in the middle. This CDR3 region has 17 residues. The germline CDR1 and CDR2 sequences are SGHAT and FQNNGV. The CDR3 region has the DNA TGTGCCAGCAGCTTCCCCTGGCCGGACAGCTATAACACTGAAGCTTTCTTT. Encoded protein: CASSFPWPDSYNTEAFF.

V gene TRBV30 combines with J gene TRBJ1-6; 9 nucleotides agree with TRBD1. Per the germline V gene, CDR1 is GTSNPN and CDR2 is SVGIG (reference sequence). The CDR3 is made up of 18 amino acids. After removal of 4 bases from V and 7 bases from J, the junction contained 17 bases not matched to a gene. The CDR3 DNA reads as TGTGCCTGGAATTGGGACAGGGTGACCAGGGGAGGCAATTCACCCCTCCACTTT. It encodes CAWNWDRVTRGGNSPLHF.

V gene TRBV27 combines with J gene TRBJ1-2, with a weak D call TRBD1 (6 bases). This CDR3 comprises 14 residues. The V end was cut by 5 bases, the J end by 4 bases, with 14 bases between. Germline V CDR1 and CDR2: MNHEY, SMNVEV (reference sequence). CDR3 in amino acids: CASSVLPGVYGYTF. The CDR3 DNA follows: TGTGCCAGCAGTGTTCTACCAGGGGTCTATGGCTACACCTTC.

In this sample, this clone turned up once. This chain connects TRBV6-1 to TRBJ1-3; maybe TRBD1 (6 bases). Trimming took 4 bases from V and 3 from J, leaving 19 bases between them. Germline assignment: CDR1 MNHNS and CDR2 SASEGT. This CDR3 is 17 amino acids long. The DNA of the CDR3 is TGTGCCAGCAGTGGAGATTGGGCGGGGGCTGTTGGAAACACCATATATTTT. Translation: CASSGDWAGAVGNTIYF.

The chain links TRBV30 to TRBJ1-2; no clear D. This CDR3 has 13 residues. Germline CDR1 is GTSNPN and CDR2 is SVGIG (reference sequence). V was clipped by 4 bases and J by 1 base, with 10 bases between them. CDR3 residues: CAWKYPGNYGYTF. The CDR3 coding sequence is TGTGCCTGGAAATATCCGGGTAACTATGGCTACACCTTC.

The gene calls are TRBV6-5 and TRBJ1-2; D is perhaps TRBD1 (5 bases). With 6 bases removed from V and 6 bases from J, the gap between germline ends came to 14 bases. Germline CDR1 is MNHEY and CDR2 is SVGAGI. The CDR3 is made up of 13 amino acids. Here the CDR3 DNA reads TGTGCCAGCAGACTATATCGGACAAATGGCTACACCTTC. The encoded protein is CASRLYRTNGYTF.

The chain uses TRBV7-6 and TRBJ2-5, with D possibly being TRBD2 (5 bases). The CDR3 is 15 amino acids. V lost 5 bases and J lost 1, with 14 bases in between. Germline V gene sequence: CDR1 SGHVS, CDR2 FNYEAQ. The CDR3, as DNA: TGTGCCAGCAGCCCTAAGTTGGCGGGCCAAGAGACCCAGTACTTC. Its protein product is CASSPKLAGQETQYF.

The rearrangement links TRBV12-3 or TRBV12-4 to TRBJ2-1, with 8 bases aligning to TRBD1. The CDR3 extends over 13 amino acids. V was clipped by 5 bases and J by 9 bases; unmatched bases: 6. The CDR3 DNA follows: TGTGCCAGCAGTCGTCAACAGGGGGGTGAGCAGTTCTTC. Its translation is CASSRQQGGEQFF.

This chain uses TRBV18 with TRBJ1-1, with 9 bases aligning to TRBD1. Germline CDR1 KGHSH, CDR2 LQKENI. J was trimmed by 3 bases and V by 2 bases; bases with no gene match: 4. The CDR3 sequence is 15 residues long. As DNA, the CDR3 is TGTGCCAGCTCACCAGAACAGGGGGCGTACACTGAAGCTTTCTTT. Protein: CASSPEQGAYTEAFF.

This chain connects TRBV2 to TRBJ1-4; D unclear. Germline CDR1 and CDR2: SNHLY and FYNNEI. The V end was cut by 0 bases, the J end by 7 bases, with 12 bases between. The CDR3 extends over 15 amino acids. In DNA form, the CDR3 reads TGTGCCAGCAGTGAAGCGGGTAGCCTGGGTGAAAAACTGTTTTTT. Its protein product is CASSEAGSLGEKLFF.

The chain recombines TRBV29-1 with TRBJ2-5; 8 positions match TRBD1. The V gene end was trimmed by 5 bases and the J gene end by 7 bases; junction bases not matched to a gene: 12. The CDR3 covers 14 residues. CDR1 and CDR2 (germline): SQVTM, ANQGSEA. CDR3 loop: CSVSTGAPGGTQYF. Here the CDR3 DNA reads TGCAGCGTTTCGACAGGGGCGCCTGGGGGGACCCAGTACTTC.

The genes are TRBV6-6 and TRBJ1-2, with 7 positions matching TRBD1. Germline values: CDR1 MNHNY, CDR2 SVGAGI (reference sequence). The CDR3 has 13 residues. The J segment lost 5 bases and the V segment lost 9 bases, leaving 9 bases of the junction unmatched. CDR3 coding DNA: TGTGCCAGTCTGGCGGGACAGAGATATGGCTACACCTTC. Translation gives CASLAGQRYGYTF.

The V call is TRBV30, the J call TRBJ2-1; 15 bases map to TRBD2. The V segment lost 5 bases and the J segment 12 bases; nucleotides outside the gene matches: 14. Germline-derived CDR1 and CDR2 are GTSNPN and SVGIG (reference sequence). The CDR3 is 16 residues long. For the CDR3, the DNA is TGTGCCTGGGACCCCGGCCGGACTAGCGGGGGGGCCGGGCAGTTCTTC. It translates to CAWDPGRTSGGAGQFF.